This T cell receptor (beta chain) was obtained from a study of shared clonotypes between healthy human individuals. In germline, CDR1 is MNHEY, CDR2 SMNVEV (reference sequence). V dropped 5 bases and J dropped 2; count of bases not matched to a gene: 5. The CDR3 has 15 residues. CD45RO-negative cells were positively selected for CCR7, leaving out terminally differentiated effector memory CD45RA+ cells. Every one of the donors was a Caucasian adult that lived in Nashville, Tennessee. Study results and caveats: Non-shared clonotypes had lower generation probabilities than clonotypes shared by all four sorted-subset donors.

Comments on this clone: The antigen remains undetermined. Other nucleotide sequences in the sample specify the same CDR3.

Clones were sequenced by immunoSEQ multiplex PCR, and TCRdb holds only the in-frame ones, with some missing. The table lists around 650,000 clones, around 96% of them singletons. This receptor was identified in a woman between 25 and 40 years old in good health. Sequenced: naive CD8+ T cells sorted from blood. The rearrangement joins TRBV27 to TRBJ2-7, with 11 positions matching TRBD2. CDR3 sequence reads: CASSPGTSGTYEQYF. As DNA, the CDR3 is TGTGCCAGCAGTCCTGGGACTAGCGGAACCTACGAGCAGTACTTC.